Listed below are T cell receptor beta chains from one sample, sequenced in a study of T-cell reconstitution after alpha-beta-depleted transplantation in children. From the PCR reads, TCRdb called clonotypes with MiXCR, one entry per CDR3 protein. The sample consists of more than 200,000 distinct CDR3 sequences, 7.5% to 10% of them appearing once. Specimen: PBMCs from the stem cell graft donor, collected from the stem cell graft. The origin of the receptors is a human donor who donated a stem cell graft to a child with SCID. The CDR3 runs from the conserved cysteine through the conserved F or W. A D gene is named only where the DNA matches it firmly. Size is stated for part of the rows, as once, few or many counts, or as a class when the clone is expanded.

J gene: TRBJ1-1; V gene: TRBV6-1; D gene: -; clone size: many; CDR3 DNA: TGTGCCAGCAGTCGGGGACAGAACACTGAAGCTTTCTTT; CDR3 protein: CASSRGQNTEAFF
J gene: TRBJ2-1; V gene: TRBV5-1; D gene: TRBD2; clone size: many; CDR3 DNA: TGCGCCAGCAGCTGGACCCCCGGGACTAGCGGGTACAATGAGCAGTTCTTC; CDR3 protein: CASSWTPGTSGYNEQFF
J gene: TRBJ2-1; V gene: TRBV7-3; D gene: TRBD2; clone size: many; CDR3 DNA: TGTGCCAGCAGCTTAGCTAGCGGGGGGGCCGATGAGCAGTTCTTC; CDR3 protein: CASSLASGGADEQFF
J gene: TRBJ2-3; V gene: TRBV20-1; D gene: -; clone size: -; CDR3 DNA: TGCAGTGCTAAGGGAGGGACAGATACGCTGTATTTT; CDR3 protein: CSAKGGTDTLYF
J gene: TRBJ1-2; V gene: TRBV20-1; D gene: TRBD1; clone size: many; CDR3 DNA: TGCAGTGCAGGCACCACAGGGGGCGGAGGAGGCTACACCTTC; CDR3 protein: CSAGTTGGGGGYTF
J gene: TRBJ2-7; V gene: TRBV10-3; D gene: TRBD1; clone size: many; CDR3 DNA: TGTGCCATCAGTGGGGGGACAGTCGGCCCCTACGAGCAGTACTTC; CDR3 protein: CAISGGTVGPYEQYF
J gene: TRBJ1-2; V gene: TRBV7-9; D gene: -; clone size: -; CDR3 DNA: TGTGCCAGCAGCTTAGGTCAATTCCAAATCTATGGCTACACCTTC; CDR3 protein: CASSLGQFQIYGYTF
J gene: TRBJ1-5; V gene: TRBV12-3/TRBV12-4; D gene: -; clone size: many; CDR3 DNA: TGTGCCAGCAGGGAACAGGGTAGCAATCAGCCCCAGCATTTT; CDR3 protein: CASREQGSNQPQHF
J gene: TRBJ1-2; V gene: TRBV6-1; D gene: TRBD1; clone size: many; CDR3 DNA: TGTGCCAGCAGTGAGGGCTCATCAGGGGGATATGGCTACACCTTC; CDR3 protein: CASSEGSSGGYGYTF
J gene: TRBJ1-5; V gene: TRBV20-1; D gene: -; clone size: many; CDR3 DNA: TGCAGTGCTGGGGGGGGGAATCAGCCCCAGCATTTT; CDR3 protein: CSAGGGNQPQHF
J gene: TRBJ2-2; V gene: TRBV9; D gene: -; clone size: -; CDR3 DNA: TGTGCCAGCAGCCCCCCGGTAGGGTTTGCCGGGGAGCTGTTTTTT; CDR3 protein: CASSPPVGFAGELFF
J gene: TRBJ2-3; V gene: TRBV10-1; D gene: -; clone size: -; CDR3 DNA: TGCGCCAGCACCATGGGGCCCCTAGCTCCTGACACAGATACGCAGTATTTT; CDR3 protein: CASTMGPLAPDTDTQYF
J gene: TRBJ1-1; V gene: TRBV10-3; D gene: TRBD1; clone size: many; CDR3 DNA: TGTGCCATCAGTTCCCGGGGCCAGGGGGGTATGGAAGCTTTCTTT; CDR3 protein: CAISSRGQGGMEAFF
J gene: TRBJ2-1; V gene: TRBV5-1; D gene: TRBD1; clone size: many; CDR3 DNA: TGCGCCAGCAGCTCTCCGGGACAGGCCGCCAATGAGCAGTTCTTC; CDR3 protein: CASSSPGQAANEQFF
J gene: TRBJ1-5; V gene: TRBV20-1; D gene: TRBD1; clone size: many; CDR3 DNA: TGCAGTGCCCAAGGACAGGCCAATCAGCCCCAGCATTTT; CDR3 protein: CSAQGQANQPQHF
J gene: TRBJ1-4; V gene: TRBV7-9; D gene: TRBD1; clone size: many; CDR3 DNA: TGTGCCAGCAGCCACAGGGGTGCAACTAATGAAAAACTGTTTTTT; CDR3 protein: CASSHRGATNEKLFF
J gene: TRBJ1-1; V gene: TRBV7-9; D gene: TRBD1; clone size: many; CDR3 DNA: TGTGCCAGCAGCTTATCGGGACAGGGAAACACTGAAGCTTTCTTT; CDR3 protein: CASSLSGQGNTEAFF
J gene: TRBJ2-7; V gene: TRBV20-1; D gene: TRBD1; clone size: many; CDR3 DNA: TGCAGTGCTCGGAAACCGGGACAGGGGATCTACGAGCAGTACTTC; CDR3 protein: CSARKPGQGIYEQYF
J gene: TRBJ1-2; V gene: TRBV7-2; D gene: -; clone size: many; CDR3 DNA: TGTGCCAGCAGCTTAGTAGGAATTAATGGCTACACCTTC; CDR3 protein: CASSLVGINGYTF
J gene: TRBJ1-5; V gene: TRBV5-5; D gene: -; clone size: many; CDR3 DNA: TGTGCCAGCAGCTTAGTTGAGAACAATCAGCCCCAGCATTTT; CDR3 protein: CASSLVENNQPQHF
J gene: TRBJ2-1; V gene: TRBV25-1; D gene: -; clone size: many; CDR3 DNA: TGTGCCAGCAGTGATGGTGATGAGTCGTCCTTGCGGTTCTTC; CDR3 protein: CASSDGDESSLRFF
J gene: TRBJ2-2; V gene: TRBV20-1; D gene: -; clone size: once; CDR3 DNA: TGCAGTGCTAGGGGGGACATCCCCAACACCGGGGAGCTGTTTTTT; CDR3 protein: CSARGDIPNTGELFF
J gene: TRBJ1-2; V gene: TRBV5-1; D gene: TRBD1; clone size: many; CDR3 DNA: TGCGCCAGCAGCCCGGACAGGGGCGGCTACACCTTC; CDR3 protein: CASSPDRGGYTF
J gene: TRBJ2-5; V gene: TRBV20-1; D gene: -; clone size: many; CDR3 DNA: TGCAGTGCTAGCCACCCGACAAGGGACGGAGAGACCCAGTACTTC; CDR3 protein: CSASHPTRDGETQYF
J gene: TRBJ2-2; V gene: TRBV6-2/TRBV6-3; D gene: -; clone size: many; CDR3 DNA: TGTGCCAGCGGTCGGGGCCTCACCGGGGAGCTGTTTTTT; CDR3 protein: CASGRGLTGELFF
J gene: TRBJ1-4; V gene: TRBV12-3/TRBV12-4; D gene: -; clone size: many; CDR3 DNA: TGTGCCAGCAGAGACCGGGTGGGGACTAATGAAAAACTGTTTTTT; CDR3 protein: CASRDRVGTNEKLFF
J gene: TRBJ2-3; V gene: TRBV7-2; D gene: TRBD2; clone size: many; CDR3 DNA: TGTGCCAGCAGCCCTAGGACTAGCTCAGTTACGCAGTATTTT; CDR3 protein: CASSPRTSSVTQYF
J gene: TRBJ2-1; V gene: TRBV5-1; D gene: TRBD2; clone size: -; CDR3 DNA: TGCGCCAGCAGGGATTCTAGCGGGGGGTCCTACAATGAGCAGTTCTTC; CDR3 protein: CASRDSSGGSYNEQFF
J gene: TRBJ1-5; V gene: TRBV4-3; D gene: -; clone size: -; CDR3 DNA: TGCGCCAGCAGCCAAATGGGGGGTCAGCCCCAGCATTTT; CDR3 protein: CASSQMGGQPQHF
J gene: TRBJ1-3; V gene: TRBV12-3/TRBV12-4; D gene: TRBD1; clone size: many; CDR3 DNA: TGTGCCAGCAGTTCCGACAGGGAATGGGGAAACACCATATATTTT; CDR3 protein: CASSSDREWGNTIYF
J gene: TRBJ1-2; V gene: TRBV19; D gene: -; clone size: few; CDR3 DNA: TGTGCCAGTAATGAGGGCGCGGGCTATGGCTACACCTTC; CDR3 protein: CASNEGAGYGYTF